The source of this T cell receptor beta chain is a study of T cells after yellow fever vaccination. J gave up 0 bases and V 2 bases, and 6 bases lay outside the gene matches. Germline-derived CDR1 and CDR2 are MGHRA and YSYEKL. There are 17 residues in the CDR3. This clonotype occurred many times. Template switching with 5'RACE generated the TCR cDNA and added a universal primer site and UMIs. Via MiXCR, TCRdb re-called the 5' RACE reads, giving one row per CDR3 protein. The table lists over 150,000 distinct CDR3 sequences, about 6% of them singletons. This receptor was taken from a man aged 18 to 29 who received the YFV17D yellow fever vaccine. The sequenced sample was CD4+ T cells sorted from PBMCs, obtained on the day of the first yellow fever vaccination. This sequence joins TRBV4-1 and TRBJ2-2; 7 bases map to TRBD1. The CDR3 loop reads CASSQKPGQSNTGELFF. The CDR3 DNA follows: TGCGCCAGCAGCCAAAAGCCGGGACAGTCGAACACCGGGGAGCTGTTTTTT.